The sequence of this TCR beta chain was determined in a study of cytomegalovirus exposure and HLA in healthy donors. Background on the study: Of several hundred genotyped donors, approximately 80% clustered with self-reported Caucasian donors.

Study-wide points: It was reportedly the case that the classifier diagnosed cytomegalovirus status with high specificity and sensitivity. The analysis excluded some indistinguishable V segments, including TRBV6-2 and TRBV6-3. According to the study, 160 or so TCR beta chains were cytomegalovirus-associated.

Germline V CDR1 and CDR2: SGDLS, YYNGEE. This CDR3 is built from 15 residues. PCR amplification relied on 60 Vbeta primers (plus 13 Jbeta primers). Sequenced by immunoSEQ multiplex PCR; TCRdb stores in-frame clones only, minus some. Counted here are around 110,000 clones, around 69% occurring once; the ten biggest clones make up less than 9%. Details on this clone: Its cognate antigen is unknown. At one end, the junction sequence differs from germline, possibly due to a read error.

The J gene is TRBJ1-2, the V gene TRBV9, with D uncertain. This receptor was obtained from a woman aged 40 to 49 in good health and CMV-seropositive. The source material was PBMCs. The CDR3 nucleotides are TGTGCCAGCAGCGTAGAATGGCGGCAACCCTATGGCTACCCCTTC. It specifies CASSVEWRQPYGYPF.